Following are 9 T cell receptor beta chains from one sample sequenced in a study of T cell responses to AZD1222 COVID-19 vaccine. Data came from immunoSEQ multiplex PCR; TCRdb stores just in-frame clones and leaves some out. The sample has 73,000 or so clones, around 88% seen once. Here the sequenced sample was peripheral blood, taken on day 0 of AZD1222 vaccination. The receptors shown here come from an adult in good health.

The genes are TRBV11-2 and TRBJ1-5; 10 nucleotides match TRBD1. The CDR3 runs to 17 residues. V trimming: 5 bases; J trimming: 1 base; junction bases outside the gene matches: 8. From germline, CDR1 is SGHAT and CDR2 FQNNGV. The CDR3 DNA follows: TGTGCCAGCAGCCTCAGGGGGGGACAGGGGAGCAATCAGCCCCAGCATTTT. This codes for CASSLRGGQGSNQPQHF.

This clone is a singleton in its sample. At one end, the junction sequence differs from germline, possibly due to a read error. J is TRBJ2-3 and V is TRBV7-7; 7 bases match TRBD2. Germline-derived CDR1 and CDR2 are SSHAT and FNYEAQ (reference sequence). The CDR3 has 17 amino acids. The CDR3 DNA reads TGTGCTAGCAGCCCCCGCAGCGCCGGGACTATCACAGATACGCAGTATTTT. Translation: CASSPRSAGTITDTQYF.

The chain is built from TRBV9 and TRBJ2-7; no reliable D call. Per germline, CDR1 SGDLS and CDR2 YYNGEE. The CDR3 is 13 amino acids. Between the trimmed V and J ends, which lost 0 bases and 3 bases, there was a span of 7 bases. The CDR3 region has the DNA TGTGCCAGCAGCGTAGCTGACGGCTACGAGCAGTACTTC. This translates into CASSVADGYEQYF.

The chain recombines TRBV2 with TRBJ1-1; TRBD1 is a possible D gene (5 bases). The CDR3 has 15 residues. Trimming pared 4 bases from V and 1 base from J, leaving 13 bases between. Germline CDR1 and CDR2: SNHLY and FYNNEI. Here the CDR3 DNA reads TGTGCCAGCAGTGTATTGGGAAGGGGGAACACTGAAGCTTTCTTT. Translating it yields CASSVLGRGNTEAFF.

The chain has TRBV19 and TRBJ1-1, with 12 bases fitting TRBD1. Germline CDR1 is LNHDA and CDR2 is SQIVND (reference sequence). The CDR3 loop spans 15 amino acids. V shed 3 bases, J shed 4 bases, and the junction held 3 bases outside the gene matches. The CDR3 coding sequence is TGTGCCAGTAGTATGGGGACAGGGGGCTTCACTGAAGCTTTCTTT. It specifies CASSMGTGGFTEAFF.

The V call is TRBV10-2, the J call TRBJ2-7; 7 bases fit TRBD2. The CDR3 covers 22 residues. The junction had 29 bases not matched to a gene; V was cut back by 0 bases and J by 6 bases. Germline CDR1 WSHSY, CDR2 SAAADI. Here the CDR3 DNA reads TGCGCCAGCAGTGAGTCGACTCGGGGGTTAGGTGTTAGGGCTAGCGGTCTCCTCGAGCAGTACTTC. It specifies CASSESTRGLGVRASGLLEQYF.

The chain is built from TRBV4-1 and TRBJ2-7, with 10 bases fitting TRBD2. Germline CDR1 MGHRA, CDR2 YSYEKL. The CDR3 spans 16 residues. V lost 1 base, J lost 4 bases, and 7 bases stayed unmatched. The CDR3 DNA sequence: TGCGCCAGCAGCCAAGCCTCTAGCGGGGGCTTGTACGAGCAGTACTTC. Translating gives CASSQASSGGLYEQYF.

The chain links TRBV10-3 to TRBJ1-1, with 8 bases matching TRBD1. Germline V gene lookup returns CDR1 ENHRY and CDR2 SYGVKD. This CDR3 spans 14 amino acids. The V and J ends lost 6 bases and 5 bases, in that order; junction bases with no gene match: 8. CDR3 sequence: CAIRTTGGRTEAFF. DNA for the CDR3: TGTGCCATCAGGACCACAGGGGGTAGGACTGAAGCTTTCTTT.

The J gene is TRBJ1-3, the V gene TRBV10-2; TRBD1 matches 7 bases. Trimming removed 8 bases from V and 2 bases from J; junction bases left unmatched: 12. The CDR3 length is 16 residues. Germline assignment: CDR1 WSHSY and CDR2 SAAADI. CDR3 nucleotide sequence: TGCGCCAGCGGAAAGGAAGGGGGCGTACCTGGAAACACCATATATTTT. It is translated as CASGKEGGVPGNTIYF.